The clone carrying this TCR beta chain has just one count. Its specificity is unknown. The record originates from a study of chemoradiotherapy in HPV16-positive cancers. The wider study: Functional T-cell assays on a couple of HPV16-positive patients' cells defined candidate HPV-specific clones and common TCR motifs.

General study points: In HPV16-positive patients, HPV-responsive T-cell expansion tracked better recurrence-free survival. Only a couple of HPV16-positive patients supplied the functional HPV-specificity definition.

The germline gives CDR1 MNHEY, CDR2 SMNVEV (reference sequence). Trimming took 6 bases from V and 10 from J, leaving 13 bases between them. The CDR3 consists of 13 residues. The repertoire was sequenced with immunoSEQ multiplex PCR; TCRdb's copy has only in-frame clones and lacks some. The table shows over 800 clones, with approximately 87% occurring only once. This chain joins TRBV27 and TRBJ1-6, with D perhaps TRBD1 (5 bases). This specimen was tumor tissue, taken from a patient who underwent chemoradiotherapy. This sequence was found in a human donor with HPV-associated anogenital cancer. Written as DNA, the CDR3 is TGTGCCAGCAGCCTCGTCCGGGACTCACCCCTCCACTTT. Translated: CASSLVRDSPLHF.